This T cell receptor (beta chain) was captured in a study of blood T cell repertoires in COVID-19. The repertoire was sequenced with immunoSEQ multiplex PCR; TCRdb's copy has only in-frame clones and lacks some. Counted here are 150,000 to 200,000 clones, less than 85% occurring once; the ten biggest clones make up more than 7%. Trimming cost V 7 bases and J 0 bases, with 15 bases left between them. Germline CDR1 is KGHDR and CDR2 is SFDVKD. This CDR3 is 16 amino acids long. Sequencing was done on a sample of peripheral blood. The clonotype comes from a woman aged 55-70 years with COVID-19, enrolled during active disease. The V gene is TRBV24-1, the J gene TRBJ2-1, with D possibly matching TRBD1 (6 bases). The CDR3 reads CATSENGRGSYNEQFF. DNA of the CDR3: TGTGCCACCAGCGAAAACGGCAGGGGCTCCTACAATGAGCAGTTCTTC.